This is a list of T cell receptor beta chains from one sample in a study of T cells in Graves' hyperthyroidism and ophthalmopathy. One entry per CDR3 protein, called by TCRdb with MiXCR from the multiplex PCR reads. The data show fewer than 800,000 distinct CDR3 sequences, about a sixth seen once. Source material: blood. The receptors stem from a man younger than 35 with Graves' hyperthyroidism. The CDR3 runs from the conserved cysteine through the conserved F or W. Fields, in order: D gene, clone size, J gene, V gene, CDR3 DNA, CDR3 protein. The D gene is left open where the match is weak. A clone size is listed for some rows: how often the clone was seen (once, few, many), or a class if it is expanded.

- - TRBJ2-6 TRBV27 TGTGCCAGCAGGGGCCTGTTTGGGGCCAACGTCCTGACTTTC CASRGLFGANVLTF
TRBD1 - TRBJ2-3 TRBV30 TGTGCCTGGAGTTGGGACAGGTCCACAGATACGCAGTATTTT CAWSWDRSTDTQYF
- few TRBJ2-2 TRBV7-6 TGTGCCAGCAGCATCTCGAGCGTAAACGGGGAGCTGTTTTTT CASSISSVNGELFF
TRBD2 - TRBJ2-1 TRBV6-5 TGTGCCAGCAGTTACTCGATTTTGAGGTCCAACACCGGGGAGCGGGGGTTCTACAATGAGCAGTTCTTC CASSYSILRSNTGERGFYNEQFF
TRBD2 - TRBJ2-3 TRBV24-1 TGTGCCACCAGCCGACTAGCCCCAGATACGCAGTATTTT CATSRLAPDTQYF
TRBD1 many TRBJ2-1 TRBV6-2/TRBV6-3 TGTGCCAGCAGTTCCGGACAGGGGCTCAGTGAGCAGTTCTTC CASSSGQGLSEQFF
- - TRBJ1-5 TRBV4-2 TGTGCCAGCAGCCAAGGCGGGAAGAGTTATAGCAATCAGCCCCAGCATTTT CASSQGGKSYSNQPQHF
TRBD2 - TRBJ2-7 TRBV19 TGTGCCAGTAGTTCCCGACTAGCGGGACCCTACGAGCAGTACTTC CASSSRLAGPYEQYF
- many TRBJ2-5 TRBV11-2 TGTGCCAGCAGCTTAGTACGTGGGGAGACCCAGTACTTC CASSLVRGETQYF
TRBD1 many TRBJ1-2 TRBV5-1 TGCGCCAGCAGCACGGGACAGGGTCCTGGCTACACCTTC CASSTGQGPGYTF
TRBD1 - TRBJ2-6 TRBV25-1 TGTGCCAGCAGTGTTCCAACAGGGGCTGGGGCCAACGTCCTGACTTTC CASSVPTGAGANVLTF
TRBD2 - TRBJ2-2 TRBV4-3 TGCGCCAGCAGCCAGATTTTTGGCGGGAGGGCCACCGGGGAGCTGTTTTTT CASSQIFGGRATGELFF
TRBD2 - TRBJ2-7 TRBV7-3 TGTGCCAGCGGCGAGACTAGCGGGAGCTCCTACGAGCAGTACTTC CASGETSGSSYEQYF
TRBD2 - TRBJ2-7 TRBV5-5 TGTGCCAGCAGCTTGGGACTAGCGCATAGCTCCTACGAGCAGTACTTC CASSLGLAHSSYEQYF
- many TRBJ1-2 TRBV2 TGTGCCAGCAGTGAAGGGGAAGTGGTCTATGGCTACACCTTC CASSEGEVVYGYTF
- many TRBJ2-1 TRBV12-3/TRBV12-4 TGTGCCAGCAGTTTAGTCCTGAACACCTACAATGAGCAGTTCTTC CASSLVLNTYNEQFF
- - TRBJ1-5 TRBV7-9 TGTGCCAGCAGCCCTGGGCCAGATAGCAATCAGCCCCAGCATTTT CASSPGPDSNQPQHF
- many TRBJ2-1 TRBV11-2 TGTGCCAGCAGCTTAGGACTATTCAATGAGCAGTTCTTC CASSLGLFNEQFF
- few TRBJ2-7 TRBV29-1 TGCAGCGTCCTAGGACAGTTCCTTTCCTACGAGCAGTACTTC CSVLGQFLSYEQYF
TRBD1 few TRBJ1-5 TRBV20-1 TGCAGTGCGCAGCGACAGGGGGCTCCGAGACAGCCCCAGCATTTT CSAQRQGAPRQPQHF
- few TRBJ2-1 TRBV7-9 TGTGCCAGCAGCTTAGAGACGGAAAACCAGTTCTTC CASSLETENQFF
- - TRBJ2-5 TRBV12-3/TRBV12-4 TGTGCCAGCAGTTTCAGCGGAACACAAGAGACCCAGTACTTC CASSFSGTQETQYF
TRBD1 - TRBJ2-7 TRBV5-5 TGTGCCAGCAGCTTCACCCAGGGACAGGGAATCGAGCAGTACTTC CASSFTQGQGIEQYF
TRBD2 - TRBJ2-1 TRBV2 TGTGCCAGCAGGGGGGGTAGCGGGTGGAACCATGAGCAGTTCTTC CASRGGSGWNHEQFF
TRBD1 - TRBJ2-7 TRBV16 TGTGCCAGCAGTACGAAGGGGGCGCGAGCAATCGAGCAGTACTTC CASSTKGARAIEQYF
- many TRBJ2-7 TRBV9 TGTGCCAGCAGCGTTCAAGGGGATGACTACGAGCAGTACTTC CASSVQGDDYEQYF
TRBD2 many TRBJ2-7 TRBV5-1 TGCGCCAGCAGCGCCACTAGCGGCTTCTCCTACGAGCAGTACTTC CASSATSGFSYEQYF
- few TRBJ2-2 TRBV6-1 TGTGCCAGCAGGTCGCTCCCCCGCGGGGAGCTGTTTTTT CASRSLPRGELFF
- many TRBJ2-3 TRBV6-1 TGTGCCAGCAAGGTCAGGCTAGCTACAGATACGCAGTATTTT CASKVRLATDTQYF
- many TRBJ1-1 TRBV3-1 TGTGCCAGCAGCCCACACACGCTACAGGGAGGTAGGGAAGCTTTCTTT CASSPHTLQGGREAFF
- many TRBJ1-1 TRBV28 TGTGCCAGCAGTTTCCTCGACAGAGATAGTATGGCTTTCTTT CASSFLDRDSMAFF
- many TRBJ1-1 TRBV18 TGTGCCAGCTCACTATCCGGGACGGCGAACACTGAAGCTTTCTTT CASSLSGTANTEAFF
- many TRBJ2-3 TRBV7-9 TGTGCCAGCAGCTTAGTTCCGGCAGCCCGCACAGATACGCAGTATTTT CASSLVPAARTDTQYF
- many TRBJ1-1 TRBV6-2/TRBV6-3 TGTGCCAGCAGCCTCACTTGGAACACTGAAGCTTTCTTT CASSLTWNTEAFF
TRBD1 - TRBJ1-6 TRBV7-3 TGTGCCAGCAGCTTAACTCCAGGGGGCCATTCACCCCTCCACTTT CASSLTPGGHSPLHF
- - TRBJ1-2 TRBV6-1 TGTGCCAGCAGTCCGCCCGGGGTGGGGCGCATTGACTATGGCTACACCTTC CASSPPGVGRIDYGYTF
- few TRBJ1-2 TRBV7-9 TGTGCCAGCAGCTTAGCGGAATCACCCTATGGCTACACCTTC CASSLAESPYGYTF
TRBD2 - TRBJ2-2 TRBV3-1 TGTGCCAGCAGCCAAGATCCTGCGGGGGAAGCGAACACCGGGGAGCTGTTTTTT CASSQDPAGEANTGELFF
- many TRBJ1-1 TRBV12-3/TRBV12-4 TGTGCCAGCAGTTTGGGGACCTCCTTCTCACGGACTGAAGCTTTCTTT CASSLGTSFSRTEAFF